This T cell receptor (beta chain) stems from a study of cytomegalovirus exposure and HLA in healthy donors. Germline loops: CDR1 MRHNA, CDR2 SNTAGT. CDR3 length: 14 amino acids. The germline V and J ends were trimmed by 4 bases and 5 bases, with 12 bases remaining between them. Study outcomes and limitations: High sensitivity and specificity were reportedly achieved when the classifier diagnosed cytomegalovirus status.

Healthy people donating bone marrow made up the donors. This clone was detected only a few times. Antigen specificity is unknown. Use of 60 Vbeta and 13 Jbeta primers characterized the PCR. The assay was immunoSEQ multiplex PCR, and TCRdb's table has in-frame clones only and misses some. The sample lists approximately 150,000 clones, roughly 70% occurring once. This TCR was sampled from a male donor in good health and CMV-seronegative. Sequencing was carried out using PBMCs. This rearrangement joins TRBV6-4 to TRBJ2-1, with D possibly TRBD2 on 6 matching bases. CDR3 protein: CASSVLAENNEQFF. The CDR3 DNA follows: TGTGCCAGCAGTGTTTTAGCGGAAAACAATGAGCAGTTCTTC.